Listed below are T cell receptor beta chains from one sample, sequenced in a study of T-cell memory formation after mild COVID-19. TCRdb re-called the 5' RACE reads through MiXCR, storing one row per CDR3 protein. This table has 300,000 or so distinct CDR3 sequences, roughly 15% appearing once. Input material: PBMCs or a T cell subset sorted from them (not recorded which). Every receptor here comes from a man aged 18 to 35 who had mild COVID-19 (a few samples of this study predate the infection). Cell type and time point are not known. The CDR3 runs from the conserved cysteine through the conserved F or W. D genes are given only for firm matches. Size tells how often a clone was seen (once, few, many) or the class of an expanded clone, and some rows leave it out.

size	D	V	J	CDR3	DNA
few	.	TRBV5-1	TRBJ1-2	CASSSRTESNYGYTF	TGCGCCAGCAGCTCCCGGACGGAGTCTAACTATGGCTACACCTTC
.	.	TRBV6-5	TRBJ2-7	CASRLGGGGPYEQYF	TGTGCCAGCAGACTAGGAGGGGGTGGCCCCTACGAGCAGTACTTC
few	TRBD1	TRBV9	TRBJ2-5	CASSSATGGETQYF	TGTGCCAGCAGCTCAGCGACAGGGGGTGAGACCCAGTACTTC
few	TRBD1	TRBV5-1	TRBJ2-2	CASSDFGTGGTGELFF	TGCGCCAGCAGCGATTTTGGGACAGGGGGCACCGGGGAGCTGTTTTTT
few	.	TRBV6-2/TRBV6-3	TRBJ2-7	CASSYGSTTYEQYF	TGTGCCAGCAGTTACGGGTCCACAACCTACGAGCAGTACTTC
few	.	TRBV7-6	TRBJ1-3	CASSLSQEANTIYF	TGTGCCAGCAGCCTATCCCAGGAGGCGAACACCATATATTTT
many	TRBD2	TRBV7-2	TRBJ2-5	CASSLGLAGSQETQYF	TGTGCCAGCAGCCTTGGACTAGCGGGGAGCCAAGAGACCCAGTACTTC
few	TRBD2	TRBV4-1	TRBJ2-1	CASSQDRGRDNEQFF	TGCGCCAGCAGCCAAGATCGGGGGAGGGACAATGAGCAGTTCTTC
few	TRBD2	TRBV7-9	TRBJ2-6	CASSFLGDYYSGANVLTF	TGTGCCAGCAGCTTCCTTGGGGACTATTACTCTGGGGCCAACGTCCTGACTTTC
few	.	TRBV25-1	TRBJ1-2	CASSPTGGNSVGGYTF	TGTGCCAGCAGCCCCACGGGGGGAAATTCGGTAGGGGGCTACACCTTC
few	.	TRBV7-2	TRBJ1-2	CASSQTPGARGYTF	TGTGCCAGCAGCCAAACGCCAGGGGCGCGGGGCTACACCTTC
.	.	TRBV7-3	TRBJ2-5	CASSPLTGTDKETQYF	TGTGCCAGCAGCCCACTAACCGGGACGGATAAAGAGACCCAGTACTTC
.	.	TRBV7-3	TRBJ2-2	CASSLNVRGTGELFF	TGTGCCAGCAGCTTAAATGTCCGGGGGACCGGGGAGCTGTTTTTT
few	TRBD1	TRBV2	TRBJ1-6	CASTYRDSTSPLHF	TGTGCCAGCACCTACCGGGACAGCACTTCACCCCTCCACTTT
few	.	TRBV20-1	TRBJ2-4	CSARDPAHGGDIQYF	TGCAGTGCTAGAGATCCGGCACATGGAGGGGACATTCAGTACTTC
few	TRBD1	TRBV6-4	TRBJ2-2	CASSQGQLTGELFF	TGTGCCAGCAGTCAGGGACAGCTCACCGGGGAGCTGTTTTTT
once	TRBD1	TRBV6-1	TRBJ1-2	CASLIGQGGYGYTF	TGTGCCAGCCTGATTGGACAGGGCGGCTATGGCTACACCTTC
.	TRBD1	TRBV23-1	TRBJ2-1	CASSQSGVSQPHRDRRNEQFF	TGCGCCAGCAGTCAATCGGGGGTTTCACAACCCCACCGGGACAGGCGTAATGAGCAGTTCTTC
few	TRBD1	TRBV7-2	TRBJ2-2	CASSLQGAETGELFF	TGTGCCAGCAGCCTACAGGGGGCGGAGACCGGGGAGCTGTTTTTT
.	TRBD2	TRBV9	TRBJ2-1	CASSETGLATNEQFF	TGTGCCAGCAGCGAGACTGGACTAGCGACCAATGAGCAGTTCTTC
.	.	TRBV6-4	TRBJ2-3	CASSDSESGSDTQYF	TGTGCCAGCAGTGACTCCGAGTCTGGTTCAGATACGCAGTATTTT
few	.	TRBV4-2	TRBJ2-5	CASSQRLGPQETQYF	TGTGCCAGCAGCCAACGGTTAGGGCCGCAAGAGACCCAGTACTTC
few	.	TRBV11-2	TRBJ2-1	CASSSLSGRGNEQFF	TGTGCCAGCAGCTCTCTATCGGGACGTGGCAATGAGCAGTTCTTC
few	.	TRBV6-6	TRBJ1-1	CASSYSYREGDTEAFF	TGTGCCAGCAGTTACTCCTACAGGGAAGGGGACACTGAAGCTTTCTTT
.	.	TRBV10-1	TRBJ1-5	CAKLHRERSRQPQHF	TGCGCCAAACTCCACAGGGAGAGATCAAGGCAGCCCCAGCATTTT
few	.	TRBV5-6	TRBJ1-2	CASSPRQRHGYTF	TGTGCCAGCAGCCCTCGACAGAGGCATGGCTACACCTTC
.	TRBD2	TRBV9	TRBJ2-3	CASSRRTSGGATDTQYF	TGTGCCAGCAGCCGGAGGACTAGCGGGGGGGCAACAGATACGCAGTATTTT
.	TRBD1	TRBV12-3/TRBV12-4	TRBJ1-1	CASTATGYATEAFF	TGTGCCAGCACCGCGACAGGGTACGCCACTGAAGCTTTCTTT